Below, one T cell receptor beta chain is given with its context. Its antigen is undetermined. The sample originates from a study of CXCR3-negative and CXCR3-positive naive CD8 T cells. Whole-study results and caveats: Against CXCR3-negative naive cells, CXCR3-positive naive cells showed more hydrophobic TRB CDR3s. Naive subsets showed comparable surface CD5, and TCR interaction strength was also inferred from TRB CDR3 physicochemistry. Both of the naive subsets showed about the same high diversity, but memory CD8+ cells had much less.

Through 5' RACE with UMI labels, the TRB cDNA libraries were prepared. TCRdb re-called the 5' RACE reads; every CDR3 protein appears as one record, without DNA. Its clone listing holds tens of thousands of distinct CDR3 sequences. CD45RO-CCR7+CD27+CD95- defined naive CD8+ T cells. CDR3 length: 15 amino acids. Germline lookup yields CDR1 SQVTM and CDR2 ANQGSEA. Sequenced input: naive CXCR3- CD8+ T cells from blood. Noted subset: CD45RO-CCR7+CD27+CD95- naive CD8+ T cells lacking CXCR3 (TNR3-). The V call is TRBV29-1, the J call TRBJ2-3. The sequence came from a human donor in good health. Some clones in this sample may be carry-over from other donors' samples. CDR3: CSVEDPLGKLDTQYF.